Each of the 18 T cell receptor beta chains below was sequenced from the same sample in a study of graft-versus-host responses after intestinal transplantation. The repertoire was sequenced with immunoSEQ multiplex PCR; TCRdb's copy has only in-frame clones and lacks some. The data show some 140,000 clones, more than 80% seen once. No antigen has been assigned to these receptors. The sample here was unstimulated CD4+ T cells sorted from spleen or lymph node cells, taken before intestinal transplant. These TCRs come from a human donor who received an intestinal transplant.

J is TRBJ1-1 and V is TRBV6-1; D ambiguous. Germline CDR1 and CDR2: MNHNS and SASEGT. The CDR3 spans 12 residues. V dropped 6 bases and J dropped 0 bases, with 5 bases sitting between them. In DNA form, the CDR3 reads TGTGCCAGCAGATCAGTGAACACTGAAGCTTTCTTT. As protein: CASRSVNTEAFF.

The chain recombines TRBV7-2 with TRBJ2-3; the match to TRBD2 covers 11 bases. Losses at the gene ends were 5 bases for V and 3 bases for J; bases not matched to a gene: 13. The CDR3 loop spans 18 amino acids. Germline V gene sequence: CDR1 SGHTA, CDR2 FQGNSA. The CDR3, as DNA: TGTGCCAGCAGCCGACTCCCTCGACTAGCGGGGTCAACAGATACGCAGTATTTT. Translation gives CASSRLPRLAGSTDTQYF.

This chain uses TRBV7-2 with TRBJ1-4; 8 bases fit TRBD1. The CDR3 has 14 residues. After removal of 5 bases from V and 6 bases from J, the junction contained 5 bases not matched to a gene. From germline, CDR1 is SGHTA and CDR2 FQGNSA. The DNA for the CDR3 is TGTGCCAGCAGCCGAGACAGGGGCCATGAAAAACTGTTTTTT. Translation gives CASSRDRGHEKLFF.

The chain employs TRBV2 and TRBJ1-5, with a possible D match to TRBD1 (6 bases). The CDR3 covers 14 residues. Looked up from germline, CDR1 is SNHLY and CDR2 is FYNNEI. V was cut by 4 bases and J by 5 bases, with 12 bases left in between. In DNA, the CDR3 is TGTGCCAGCAGTGGGGAGACAGGCGATCAGCCCCAGCATTTT. This gives the protein CASSGETGDQPQHF.

V gene TRBV4-1 combines with J gene TRBJ1-4; D is perhaps TRBD1 (6 bases). There are 16 residues in the CDR3. Trimming removed 3 bases at V and 6 bases at J, with 17 bases between. Germline CDR1 is MGHRA and CDR2 is YSYEKL. CDR3 sequence: CASSHSNREEYEKLFF. The CDR3 DNA is TGCGCCAGCAGCCATTCAAACAGGGAGGAATATGAAAAACTGTTTTTT.

J is TRBJ2-7 and V is TRBV19; weak D call: TRBD1 (6 bases). CDR1 is LNHDA and CDR2 is SQIVND in the germline V gene (reference sequence). The CDR3 loop spans 13 amino acids. Trimming removed 5 bases from V and 9 bases from J, with 17 bases in between. Written as DNA, the CDR3 is TGTGCCAGTAGTGTCACCACAGGGCCGGGGCAGTACTTC. Translated, it gives CASSVTTGPGQYF. Based on the CDR3 plus reference TRBV19 and TRBJ2-7, the full variable domain is DGGITQSPKYLFRKEGQNVTLSCEQNLNHDAMYWYRQDPGQGLRLIYYSQIVNDFQKGDIAEGYSVSREKKESFPLTVTSAQKNPTAFYLCASSVTTGPGQYFGPGTRLTVT.

This rearrangement joins TRBV5-4 to TRBJ2-5, with 10 bases matching TRBD2. The germline V gene has CDR1 SGHNT and CDR2 YYREEE (reference sequence). After removal of 3 bases from V and 2 bases from J, the junction contained 4 bases not matched to a gene. The CDR3 runs 15 residues. CDR3 residues: CASSSTSGEQETQYF. The CDR3 coding sequence is TGTGCCAGCAGCTCTACTAGCGGGGAACAAGAGACCCAGTACTTC.

The CDR3 coding sequence is TGTGCCAGTAGTAGTACTAGCGGGGGAACTGCTGGGGCCAACGTCCTGACTTTC. Translated, it gives CASSSTSGGTAGANVLTF. The rearrangement uses TRBV19 and TRBJ2-6; 11 nucleotides align to TRBD2. V shed 4 bases and J 2 bases; nucleotides not matched to a gene: 7. The CDR3 totals 18 residues. Germline V gene sequence: CDR1 LNHDA, CDR2 SQIVND (reference sequence).

The chain joins TRBV27 to TRBJ1-1; D gene unclear. With 7 bases removed from V and 0 bases from J, the gap between germline ends came to 12 bases. Germline V CDR1 and CDR2: MNHEY, SMNVEV (reference sequence). This CDR3 region has 14 residues. The CDR3 loop is CASTPTGMNTEAFF. Written as DNA, the CDR3 is TGTGCCAGCACCCCCACGGGGATGAACACTGAAGCTTTCTTT.

The chain has TRBV7-6 and TRBJ2-7; tentatively, D is TRBD1 or TRBD2 (5 bases each). Germline V gene sequence: CDR1 SGHVS, CDR2 FNYEAQ. Trimming removed 1 base from V and 4 bases from J, with 11 bases in between. The CDR3 runs 14 residues. The CDR3 here is CASSLEGDPYEQYF. The CDR3 nucleotides read TGTGCCAGCAGCTTAGAAGGGGACCCGTACGAGCAGTACTTC. The full variable domain, rest sourced from reference TRBV7-6 and TRBJ2-7, is GAGVSQSPRYKVTKRGQDVALRCDPISGHVSLYWYRQALGQGPEFLTYFNYEAQQDKSGLPNDRFSAERPEGSISTLTIQRTEQRDSAMYRCASSLEGDPYEQYFGPGTRLTVT.

The rearrangement joins TRBV19 to TRBJ2-7; 12 bases align to TRBD1. V was clipped by 3 bases and J by 6 bases; unmatched bases: 9. From germline, CDR1 is LNHDA and CDR2 SQIVND (reference sequence). The CDR3 spans 16 residues. The CDR3 DNA reads TGTGCCAGTAGTATGATTCCGGGACAGGGGGCCTCCGAGCAGTACTTC. It translates to CASSMIPGQGASEQYF.

The chain combines TRBV15 with TRBJ2-3; D not resolved. The germline CDR1 and CDR2 sequences are LNHNV and YYDKDF (reference sequence). There are 19 residues in the CDR3. V dropped 3 bases and J dropped 4 bases, with 26 bases sitting between them. CDR3 sequence reads: CATSSPDIGLWVTPDTQYF. CDR3 coding DNA: TGTGCCACCAGCAGCCCTGATATCGGCCTCTGGGTCACCCCAGATACGCAGTATTTT.

The chain carries TRBV5-1 and TRBJ2-2, with 8 positions matching TRBD2. The CDR3 totals 15 residues. Trimming cost V 4 bases and J 2 bases; bases outside gene matches: 4. CDR1 and CDR2 (germline): SGHRS, YFSETQ. The CDR3 here is CASSVGTSNTGELFF. DNA of the CDR3: TGCGCCAGCAGCGTCGGGACTAGTAACACCGGGGAGCTGTTTTTT.

This clone was picked up one time. The chain employs TRBV11-2 and TRBJ2-7; a possible D gene is TRBD2 (5 bases). Germline values: CDR1 SGHAT, CDR2 FQNNGV. V dropped 6 bases and J dropped 3 bases, with 12 bases sitting between them. This CDR3 has 13 residues. CDR3 protein: CASRHYGGYEQYF. The CDR3, as DNA: TGTGCCAGCAGACACTACGGAGGCTACGAGCAGTACTTC. The complete variable domain, with remaining parts taken from reference TRBV11-2 and TRBJ2-7, reads EAGVAQSPRYKIIEKRQSVAFWCNPISGHATLYWYQQILGQGPKLLIQFQNNGVVDDSQLPKDRFSAERLKGVDSTLKIQPAKLEDSAVYLCASRHYGGYEQYFGPGTRLTVT.

This clone was counted between two and nine times. The chain has TRBV30 and TRBJ2-5, with D perhaps matching TRBD2 (5 bases). Per germline, CDR1 GTSNPN and CDR2 SVGIG (reference sequence). Trimming removed 5 bases from V and 4 bases from J, with 8 bases in between. This CDR3 has 11 residues. The CDR3 DNA sequence: TGTGCCTGGGGTGGAGGAGAGACCCAGTACTTC. Amino acid sequence: CAWGGGETQYF.

The chain has TRBV7-3 and TRBJ2-3; D not resolved. CDR3 length: 13 amino acids. CDR1 SGHTA and CDR2 FQGTGA come from the germline V gene. V was shortened by 8 bases and J by 2 bases, with 11 bases between the two germline ends. The DNA of the CDR3 is TGTGCCAGCGGAACTGACCCCACAGATACGCAGTATTTT. It translates to CASGTDPTDTQYF. The full variable domain, with the rest looked up from reference TRBV7-3 and TRBJ2-3, is GAGVSQTPSNKVTEKGKYVELRCDPISGHTALYWYRQSLGQGPEFLIYFQGTGAADDSGLPNDRFFAVRPEGSVSTLKIQRTERGDSAVYLCASGTDPTDTQYFGPGTRLTVL.

The genes are TRBV18 and TRBJ2-5; 7 nucleotides agree with TRBD1. Germline V lookup: CDR1 KGHSH, CDR2 LQKENI. This CDR3 contains 15 residues. After removal of 3 bases from V and 3 bases from J, the junction contained 7 bases not matched to a gene. CDR3 sequence reads: CASSPRQGAEETQYF. CDR3 nucleotide sequence: TGTGCCAGCTCACCGCGACAGGGCGCTGAAGAGACCCAGTACTTC.

The gene calls are TRBV10-3 and TRBJ2-5; no clear D gene. The V and J ends lost 6 bases and 5 bases respectively, with 7 bases between them. CDR1 and CDR2 (germline): ENHRY, SYGVKD. The CDR3 runs 11 residues. CDR3: CAIRVGETQYF. The CDR3 DNA follows: TGTGCCATCAGGGTTGGTGAGACCCAGTACTTC.